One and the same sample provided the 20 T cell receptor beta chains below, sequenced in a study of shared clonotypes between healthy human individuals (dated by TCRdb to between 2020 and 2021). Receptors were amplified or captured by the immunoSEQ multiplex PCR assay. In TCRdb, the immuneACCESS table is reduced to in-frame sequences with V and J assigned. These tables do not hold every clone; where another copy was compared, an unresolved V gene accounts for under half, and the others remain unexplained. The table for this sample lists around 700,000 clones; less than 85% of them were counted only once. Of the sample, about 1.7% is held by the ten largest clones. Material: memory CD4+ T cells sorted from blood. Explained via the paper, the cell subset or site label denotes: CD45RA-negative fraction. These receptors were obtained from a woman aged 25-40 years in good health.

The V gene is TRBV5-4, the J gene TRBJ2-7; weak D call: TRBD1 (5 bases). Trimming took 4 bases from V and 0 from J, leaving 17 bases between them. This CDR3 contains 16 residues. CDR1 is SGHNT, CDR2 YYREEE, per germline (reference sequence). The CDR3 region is CASSPYSTASSYEQYF. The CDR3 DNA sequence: TGTGCCAGCAGCCCCTATTCGACAGCTAGCTCCTACGAGCAGTACTTC.

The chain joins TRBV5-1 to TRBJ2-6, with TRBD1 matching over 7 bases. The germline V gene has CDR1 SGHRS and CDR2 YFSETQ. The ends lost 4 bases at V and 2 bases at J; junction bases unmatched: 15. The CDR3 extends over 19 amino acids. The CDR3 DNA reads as TGCGCCAGCAGCCCTCACACCACAGGGGCCTCCCCTGGGGCCAACGTCCTGACTTTC. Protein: CASSPHTTGASPGANVLTF.

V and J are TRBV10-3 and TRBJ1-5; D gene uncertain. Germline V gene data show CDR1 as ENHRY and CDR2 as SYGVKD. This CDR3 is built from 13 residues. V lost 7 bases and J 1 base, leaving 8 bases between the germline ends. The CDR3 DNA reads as TGTGCCATCAAGGCGGGAAGCAATCAGCCCCAGCATTTT. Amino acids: CAIKAGSNQPQHF.

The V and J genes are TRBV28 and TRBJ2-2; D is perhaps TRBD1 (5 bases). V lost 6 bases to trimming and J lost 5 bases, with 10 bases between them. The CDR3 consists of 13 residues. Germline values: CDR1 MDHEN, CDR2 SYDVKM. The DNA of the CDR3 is TGTGCCAGCAGCACTCAGGGAACCGGGGAGCTGTTTTTT. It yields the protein CASSTQGTGELFF.

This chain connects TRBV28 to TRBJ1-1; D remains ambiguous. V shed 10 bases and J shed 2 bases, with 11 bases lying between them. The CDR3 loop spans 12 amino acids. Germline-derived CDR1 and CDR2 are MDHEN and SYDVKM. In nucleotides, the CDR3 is TGTGCCACACGCGTTCTAAACACTGAAGCTTTCTTT. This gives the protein CATRVLNTEAFF.

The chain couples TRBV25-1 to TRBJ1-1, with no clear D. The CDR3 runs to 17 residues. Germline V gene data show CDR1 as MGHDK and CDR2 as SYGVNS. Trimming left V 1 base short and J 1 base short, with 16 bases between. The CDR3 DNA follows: TGTGCCAGCAGTGAATTAAGGAATGTGACGGCGAACACTGAAGCTTTCTTT. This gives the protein CASSELRNVTANTEAFF.

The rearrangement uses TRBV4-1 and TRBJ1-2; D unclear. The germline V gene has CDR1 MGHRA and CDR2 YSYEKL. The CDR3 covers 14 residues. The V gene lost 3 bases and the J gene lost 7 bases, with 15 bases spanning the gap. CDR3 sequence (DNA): TGCGCCAGCAGCCATCGGCAAAGGCTTAGTGGCTACACCTTC. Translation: CASSHRQRLSGYTF.

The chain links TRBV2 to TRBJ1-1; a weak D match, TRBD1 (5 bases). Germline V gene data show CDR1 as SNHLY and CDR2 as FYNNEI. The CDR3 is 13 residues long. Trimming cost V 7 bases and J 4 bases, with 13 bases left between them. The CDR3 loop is CASTGGAATEAFF. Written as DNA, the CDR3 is TGTGCCAGCACGGGTGGGGCTGCCACTGAAGCTTTCTTT.

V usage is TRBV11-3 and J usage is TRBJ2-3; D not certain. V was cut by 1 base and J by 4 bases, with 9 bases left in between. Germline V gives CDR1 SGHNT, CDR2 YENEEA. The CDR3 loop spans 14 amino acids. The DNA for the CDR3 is TGTGCCAGCAGCTTAGTTCACAGATCAGATACGCAGTATTTT. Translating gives CASSLVHRSDTQYF.

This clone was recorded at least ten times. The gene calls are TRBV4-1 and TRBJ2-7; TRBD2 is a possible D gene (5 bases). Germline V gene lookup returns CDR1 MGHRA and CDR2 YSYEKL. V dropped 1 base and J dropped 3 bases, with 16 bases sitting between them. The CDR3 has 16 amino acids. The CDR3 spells CASSQVEVVDLYEQYF. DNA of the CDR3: TGCGCCAGCAGCCAAGTGGAGGTTGTAGACCTCTACGAGCAGTACTTC.

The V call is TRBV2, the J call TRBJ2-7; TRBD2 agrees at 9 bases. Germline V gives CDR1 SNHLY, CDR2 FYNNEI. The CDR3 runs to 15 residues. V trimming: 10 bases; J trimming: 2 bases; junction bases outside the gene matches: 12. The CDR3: CAIRWRTSEPYEQYF. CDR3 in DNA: TGTGCCATCCGATGGAGGACTAGCGAACCCTACGAGCAGTACTTC.

The CDR3 nucleotides are TGTGCCAGCAGTTCTCTCGAGGACAGGGAGATGTGGTTGGCTGGAAACACCATATATTTT. Its translation: CASSSLEDREMWLAGNTIYF. The V and J genes are TRBV28 and TRBJ1-3; 8 bases line up with TRBD1. The CDR3 is 20 residues long. The junction had 19 bases not matched to a gene; V was cut back by 4 bases and J by 2 bases. Per the germline V gene, CDR1 is MDHEN and CDR2 is SYDVKM.

The CDR3 nucleotides are TGTGCCAGTACAGACAGGACCTATGGCTACACCTTC. Amino acids: CASTDRTYGYTF. The chain has TRBV19 and TRBJ1-2, with D tentatively TRBD1 (6 bases). V lost 7 bases and J 4 bases, leaving 10 bases between the germline ends. CDR1 and CDR2 (germline): LNHDA, SQIVND (reference sequence). CDR3 length: 12 amino acids.

CDR3 loop: CASSLGQGIGEAFF. CDR3 nucleotides: TGTGCCAGCTCGCTCGGACAGGGAATAGGTGAAGCTTTCTTT. The chain employs TRBV18 and TRBJ1-1, with 8 bases fitting TRBD1. This CDR3 has 14 amino acids. The ends lost 6 bases at V and 7 bases at J; junction bases unmatched: 10. Per germline, CDR1 KGHSH and CDR2 LQKENI.

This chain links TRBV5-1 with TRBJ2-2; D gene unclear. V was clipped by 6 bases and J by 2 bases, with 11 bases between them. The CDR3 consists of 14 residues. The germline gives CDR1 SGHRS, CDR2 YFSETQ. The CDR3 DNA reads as TGCGCCAGCATGTCCTCAGGAAACACCGGGGAGCTGTTTTTT. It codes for CASMSSGNTGELFF. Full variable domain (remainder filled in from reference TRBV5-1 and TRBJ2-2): KAGVTQTPRYLIKTRGQQVTLSCSPISGHRSVSWYQQTPGQGLQFLFEYFSETQRNKGNFPGRFSGRQFSNSRSEMNVSTLELGDSALYLCASMSSGNTGELFFGEGSRLTVL.

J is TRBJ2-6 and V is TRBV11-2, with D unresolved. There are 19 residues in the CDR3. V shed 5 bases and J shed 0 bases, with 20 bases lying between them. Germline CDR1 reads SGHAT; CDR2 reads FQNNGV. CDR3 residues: CASSPLPDAKFSGANVLTF. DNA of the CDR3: TGTGCCAGCAGCCCCCTTCCGGACGCCAAATTCTCTGGGGCCAACGTCCTGACTTTC.

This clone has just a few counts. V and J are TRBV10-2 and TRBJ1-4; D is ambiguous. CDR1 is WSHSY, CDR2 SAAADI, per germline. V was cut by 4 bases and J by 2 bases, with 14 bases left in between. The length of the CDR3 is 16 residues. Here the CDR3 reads CASSGPRRATNEKLFF. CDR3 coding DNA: TGCGCCAGCAGTGGACCGAGAAGGGCGACTAATGAAAAACTGTTTTTT.

This chain's CDR3 is CASSLPQDSEAFF. Written as DNA, the CDR3 is TGTGCCAGCAGTTTACCCCAGGACTCTGAAGCTTTCTTT. The chain joins TRBV28 to TRBJ1-1, with D unresolved. CDR3 size: 13 residues. The V end lost 2 bases, the J end lost 6 bases, and 10 bases lay between the germline ends. The germline V gene encodes CDR1 MDHEN and CDR2 SYDVKM.

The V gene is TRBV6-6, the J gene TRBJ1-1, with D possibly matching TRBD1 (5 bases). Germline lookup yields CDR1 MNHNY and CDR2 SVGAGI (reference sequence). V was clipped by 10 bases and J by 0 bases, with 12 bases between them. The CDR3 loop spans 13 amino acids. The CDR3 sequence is CATRQRMNTEAFF. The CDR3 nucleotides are TGTGCCACCCGACAGAGGATGAACACTGAAGCTTTCTTT.

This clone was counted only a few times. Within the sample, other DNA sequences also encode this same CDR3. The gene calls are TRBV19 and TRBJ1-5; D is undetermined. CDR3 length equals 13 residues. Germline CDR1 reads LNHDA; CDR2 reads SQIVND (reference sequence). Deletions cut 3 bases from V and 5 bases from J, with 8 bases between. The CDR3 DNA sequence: TGTGCCAGTAGTATTAATCGGGATCAGCCCCAGCATTTT. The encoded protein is CASSINRDQPQHF. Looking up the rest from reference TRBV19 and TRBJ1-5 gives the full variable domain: DGGITQSPKYLFRKEGQNVTLSCEQNLNHDAMYWYRQDPGQGLRLIYYSQIVNDFQKGDIAEGYSVSREKKESFPLTVTSAQKNPTAFYLCASSINRDQPQHFGDGTRLSIL.